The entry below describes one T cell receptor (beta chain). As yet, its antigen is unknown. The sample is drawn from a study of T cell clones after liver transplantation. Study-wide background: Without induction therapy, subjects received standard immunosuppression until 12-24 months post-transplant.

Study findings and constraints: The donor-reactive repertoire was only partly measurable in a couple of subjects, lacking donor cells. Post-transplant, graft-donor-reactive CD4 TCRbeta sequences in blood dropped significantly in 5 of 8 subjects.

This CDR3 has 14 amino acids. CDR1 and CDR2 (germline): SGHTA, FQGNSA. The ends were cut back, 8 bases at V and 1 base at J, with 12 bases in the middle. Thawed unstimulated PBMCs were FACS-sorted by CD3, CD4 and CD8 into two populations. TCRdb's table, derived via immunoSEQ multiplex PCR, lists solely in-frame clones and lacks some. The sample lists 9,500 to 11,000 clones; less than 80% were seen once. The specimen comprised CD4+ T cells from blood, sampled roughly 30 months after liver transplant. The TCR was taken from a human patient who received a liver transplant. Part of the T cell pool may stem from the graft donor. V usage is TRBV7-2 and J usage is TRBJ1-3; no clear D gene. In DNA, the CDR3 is TGTGCCAGCGCCCCTTTAGGGTCTGGAAACACCATATATTTT. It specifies CASAPLGSGNTIYF.